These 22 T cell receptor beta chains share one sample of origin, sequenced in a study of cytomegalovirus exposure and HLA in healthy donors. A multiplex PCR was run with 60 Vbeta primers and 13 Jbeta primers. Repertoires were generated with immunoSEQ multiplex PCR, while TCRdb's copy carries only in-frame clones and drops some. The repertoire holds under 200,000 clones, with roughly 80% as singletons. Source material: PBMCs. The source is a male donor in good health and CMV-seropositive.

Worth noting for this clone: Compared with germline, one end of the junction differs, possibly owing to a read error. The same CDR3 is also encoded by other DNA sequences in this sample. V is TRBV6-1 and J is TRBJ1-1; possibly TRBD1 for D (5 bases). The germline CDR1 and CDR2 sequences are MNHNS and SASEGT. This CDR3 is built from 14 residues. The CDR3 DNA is TGTGCCAGCACTCGGGGGGATATGAACACTGAAGCCTTCTTT. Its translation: CASTRGDMNTEAFF.

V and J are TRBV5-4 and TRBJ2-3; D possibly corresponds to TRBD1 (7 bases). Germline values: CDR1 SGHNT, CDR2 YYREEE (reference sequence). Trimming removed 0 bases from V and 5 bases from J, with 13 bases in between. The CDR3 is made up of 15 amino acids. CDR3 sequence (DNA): TGTGCCAGCAGCTTGGATCTGCAGGGGGGAGATACGCAGTATTTT. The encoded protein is CASSLDLQGGDTQYF. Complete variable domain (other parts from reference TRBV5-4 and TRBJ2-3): ETGVTQSPTHLIKTRGQQVTLRCSSQSGHNTVSWYQQALGQGPQFIFQYYREEENGRGNFPPRFSGLQFPNYSSELNVNALELDDSALYLCASSLDLQGGDTQYFGPGTRLTVL.

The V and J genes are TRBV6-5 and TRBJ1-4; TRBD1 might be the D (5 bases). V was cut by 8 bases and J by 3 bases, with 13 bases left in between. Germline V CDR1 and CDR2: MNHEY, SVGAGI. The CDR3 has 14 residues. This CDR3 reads CASGDGGANEKLFF. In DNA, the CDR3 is TGTGCCAGCGGTGACGGGGGAGCTAATGAAAAACTGTTTTTT.

CDR3 in amino acids: CASSPGQSNYGYTF. The CDR3 DNA is TGCGCCAGCAGCCCAGGACAGTCTAACTATGGCTACACCTTC. The chain is built from TRBV5-1 and TRBJ1-2, with a weak D call TRBD1 (6 bases). Germline assignment: CDR1 SGHRS and CDR2 YFSETQ. The CDR3 has 14 amino acids. The V end lost 4 bases, the J end lost 0 bases, and 10 bases lay between the germline ends.

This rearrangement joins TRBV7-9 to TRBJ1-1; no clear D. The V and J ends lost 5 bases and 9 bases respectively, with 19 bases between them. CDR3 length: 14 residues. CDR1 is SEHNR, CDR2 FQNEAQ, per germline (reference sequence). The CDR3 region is CASSRSAVQTKAFF. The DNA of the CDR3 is TGTGCCAGCAGCCGTTCCGCAGTACAGACTAAAGCTTTCTTT.

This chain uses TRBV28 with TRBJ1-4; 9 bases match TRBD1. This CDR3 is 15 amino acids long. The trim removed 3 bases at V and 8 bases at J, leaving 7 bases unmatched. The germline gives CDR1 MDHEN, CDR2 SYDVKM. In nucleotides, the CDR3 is TGTGCCAGCAGTTTCAGAGACAGGGGGAACGAAAAACTGTTTTTT. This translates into CASSFRDRGNEKLFF.

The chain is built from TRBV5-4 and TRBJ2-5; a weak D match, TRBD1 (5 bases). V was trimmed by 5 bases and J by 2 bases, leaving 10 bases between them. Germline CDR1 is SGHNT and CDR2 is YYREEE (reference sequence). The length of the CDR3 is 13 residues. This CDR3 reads CASRPGFQETQYF. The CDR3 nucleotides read TGTGCCAGCAGACCAGGGTTTCAAGAGACCCAGTACTTC.

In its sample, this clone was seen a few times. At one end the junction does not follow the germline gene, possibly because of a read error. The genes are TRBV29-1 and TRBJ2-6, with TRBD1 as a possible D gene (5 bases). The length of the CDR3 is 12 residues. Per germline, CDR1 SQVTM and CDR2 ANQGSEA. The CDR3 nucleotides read TGCAGCGTTGACTCTGGGGCCAACGGCCTGACTTTC. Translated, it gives CSVDSGANGLTF. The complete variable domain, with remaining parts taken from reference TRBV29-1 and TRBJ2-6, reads SAVISQKPSRDICQRGTSLTIQCQVDSQVTMMFWYRQQPGQSLTLIATANQGSEATYESGFVIDKFPISRPNLTFSTLTVSNMSPEDSSIYLCSVDSGANGLTFGAGSRLTVL.

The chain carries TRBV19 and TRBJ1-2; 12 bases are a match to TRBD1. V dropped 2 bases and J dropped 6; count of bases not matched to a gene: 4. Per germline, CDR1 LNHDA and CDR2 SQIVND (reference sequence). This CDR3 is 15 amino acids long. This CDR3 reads CASSIRGQGANGYTF. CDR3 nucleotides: TGTGCCAGTAGTATAAGGGGACAGGGGGCGAATGGCTACACCTTC.

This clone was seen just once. CDR3 loop: CARGGWSTDTQYF. In nucleotides, the CDR3 is TGTGCCAGGGGGGGGTGGAGCACAGATACGCAGTATTTT. The chain recombines TRBV11-2 with TRBJ2-3, with 7 bases fitting TRBD2. Germline assignment: CDR1 SGHAT and CDR2 FQNNGV. The V gene end was trimmed by 9 bases and the J gene end by 0 bases; junction bases not matched to a gene: 3. CDR3 length equals 13 residues.

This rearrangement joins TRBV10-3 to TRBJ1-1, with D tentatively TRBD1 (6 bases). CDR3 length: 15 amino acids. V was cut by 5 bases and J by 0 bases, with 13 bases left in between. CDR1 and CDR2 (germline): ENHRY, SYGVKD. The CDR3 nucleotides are TGTGCCATCAGTACCGGACAGACCATGAACACTGAAGCTTTCTTT. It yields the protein CAISTGQTMNTEAFF.

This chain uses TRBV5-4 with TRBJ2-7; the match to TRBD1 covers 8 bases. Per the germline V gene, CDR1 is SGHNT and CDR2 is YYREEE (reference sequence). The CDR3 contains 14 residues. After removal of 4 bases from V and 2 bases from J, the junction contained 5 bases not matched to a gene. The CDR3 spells CASSGGTGPYEQYF. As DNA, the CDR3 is TGTGCCAGCAGCGGAGGGACAGGTCCCTACGAGCAGTACTTC.

The CDR3 DNA follows: TGTGCCAGCAGCTCCCTCGTGAGCGAGCAGTACTTC. It translates to CASSSLVSEQYF. This chain joins TRBV7-9 and TRBJ2-7; D is unclear. This CDR3 comprises 12 residues. V was pared by 4 bases and J by 6 bases, with 10 bases between. CDR1 and CDR2 (germline): SEHNR, FQNEAQ (reference sequence).

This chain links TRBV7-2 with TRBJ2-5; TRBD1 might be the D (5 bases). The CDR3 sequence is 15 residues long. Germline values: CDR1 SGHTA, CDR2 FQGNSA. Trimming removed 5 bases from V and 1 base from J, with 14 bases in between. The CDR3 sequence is CASSPQVQTQETQYF. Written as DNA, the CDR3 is TGTGCCAGCAGCCCACAGGTTCAGACCCAAGAGACCCAGTACTTC.

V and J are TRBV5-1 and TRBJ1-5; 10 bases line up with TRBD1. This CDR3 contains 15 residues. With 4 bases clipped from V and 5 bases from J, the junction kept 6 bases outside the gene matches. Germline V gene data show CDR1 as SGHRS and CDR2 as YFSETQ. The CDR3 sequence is CASSRGQGVDQPQHF. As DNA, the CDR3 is TGCGCCAGCAGCCGAGGACAGGGGGTGGATCAGCCCCAGCATTTT.

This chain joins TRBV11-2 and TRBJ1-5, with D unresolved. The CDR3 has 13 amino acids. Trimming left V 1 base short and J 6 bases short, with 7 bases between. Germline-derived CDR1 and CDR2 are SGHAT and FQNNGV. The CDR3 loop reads CASSLGAGQPQHF. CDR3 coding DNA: TGTGCCAGCAGCTTAGGTGCAGGTCAGCCCCAGCATTTT.

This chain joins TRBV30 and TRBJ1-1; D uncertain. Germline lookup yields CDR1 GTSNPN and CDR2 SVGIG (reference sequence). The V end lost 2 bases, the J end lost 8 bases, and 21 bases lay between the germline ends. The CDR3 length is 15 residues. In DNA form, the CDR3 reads TGTGCCTGGAGTCCTCCGGGCAGAGGGCGCCGGGAAGCTTTCTTT. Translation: CAWSPPGRGRREAFF.

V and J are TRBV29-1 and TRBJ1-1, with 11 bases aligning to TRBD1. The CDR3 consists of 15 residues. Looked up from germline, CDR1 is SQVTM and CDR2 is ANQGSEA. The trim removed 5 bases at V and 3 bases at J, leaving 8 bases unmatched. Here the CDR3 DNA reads TGCAGCGTTAGGGACAGGGGGATAGTGGACACTGAAGCTTTCTTT. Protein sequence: CSVRDRGIVDTEAFF.

The CDR3 is CASSLRGRENTIYF. CDR3 DNA: TGTGCCAGCAGCTTGAGGGGGCGTGAAAACACCATATATTTT. The rearrangement uses TRBV5-5 and TRBJ1-3; 7 bases are shared with TRBD1. The germline gives CDR1 SGHKS, CDR2 YYEKEE (reference sequence). V lost 1 base and J lost 6; bases outside the gene matches: 4. The length of the CDR3 is 14 residues.

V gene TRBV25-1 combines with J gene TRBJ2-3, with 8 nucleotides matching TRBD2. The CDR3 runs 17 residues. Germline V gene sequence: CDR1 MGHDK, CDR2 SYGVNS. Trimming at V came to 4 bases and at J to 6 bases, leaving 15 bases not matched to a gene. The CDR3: CASSGWEVAGMSDTQYF. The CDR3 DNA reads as TGTGCCAGCAGTGGATGGGAGGTAGCGGGAATGTCTGATACGCAGTATTTT.

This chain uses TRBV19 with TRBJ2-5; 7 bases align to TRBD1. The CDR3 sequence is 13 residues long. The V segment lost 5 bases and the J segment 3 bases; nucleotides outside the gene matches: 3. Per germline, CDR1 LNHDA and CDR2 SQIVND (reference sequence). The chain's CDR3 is CASSWDSKETQYF. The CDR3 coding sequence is TGTGCCAGTAGTTGGGACAGTAAAGAGACCCAGTACTTC.

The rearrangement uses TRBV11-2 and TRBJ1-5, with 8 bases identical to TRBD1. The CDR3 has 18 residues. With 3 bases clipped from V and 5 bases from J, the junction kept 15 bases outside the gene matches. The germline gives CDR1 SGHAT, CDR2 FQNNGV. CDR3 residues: CASSFLGQVKSTHQPQHF. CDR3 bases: TGTGCCAGCAGCTTCTTGGGACAGGTAAAAAGCACACATCAGCCCCAGCATTTT.